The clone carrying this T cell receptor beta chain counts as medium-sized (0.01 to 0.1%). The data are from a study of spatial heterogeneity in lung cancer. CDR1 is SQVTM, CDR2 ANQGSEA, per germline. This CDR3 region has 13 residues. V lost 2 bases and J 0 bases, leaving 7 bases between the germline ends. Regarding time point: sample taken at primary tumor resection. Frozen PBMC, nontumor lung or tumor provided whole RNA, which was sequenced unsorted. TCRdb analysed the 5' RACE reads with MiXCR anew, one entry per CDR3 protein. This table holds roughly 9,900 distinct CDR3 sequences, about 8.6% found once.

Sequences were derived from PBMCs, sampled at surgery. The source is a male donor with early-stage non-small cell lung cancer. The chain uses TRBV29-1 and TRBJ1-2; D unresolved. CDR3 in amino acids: CSVEWVANYGYTF. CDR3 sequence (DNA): TGCAGCGTTGAATGGGTAGCTAACTATGGCTACACCTTC.